This T cell receptor beta chain derives from a study of blood T cell repertoires in COVID-19. Study-level information: Sample material is recorded as cDNA or gDNA derived from T cells, B-cell-depleted T cells, or PBMCs.

In the original analysis: Estimated nucleated cell counts came from reference gene primer amplification. Clones were read by immunoSEQ multiplex PCR, and TCRdb kept only the in-frame ones, dropping some. The DNA gave D and trimming, while V, J and clone size come from that table. This sample carries under 300,000 clones, roughly 85% of them seen once, and the ten largest clones take approximately 2.1%. This CDR3 region has 14 residues. The germline CDR1 and CDR2 sequences are ENHRY and SYGVKD. Trimming removed 0 bases from V and 5 bases from J, with 10 bases in between. The sample was peripheral blood. V is TRBV10-3 and J is TRBJ1-2; no firm D call. The clonotype originates from a young man who had recovered from COVID-19. The CDR3 region has the DNA TGTGCCATCAGTGAGTCGGCAGGACTTTATGGCTACACCTTC. Translating gives CAISESAGLYGYTF.